This entry describes one T cell receptor beta chain. The record originates from a study of blood T cell repertoires in COVID-19. Study-level background: COVID-19 samples from acute and convalescent phases originated in the United States, Italy and Spain. Sources were T cells, B-cell-depleted T cells, or PBMCs; the material itself was cDNA or gDNA.

J lost 8 bases, V lost 5 bases, and 13 bases had no gene match. Germline V gene lookup returns CDR1 MNHEY and CDR2 SMNVEV (reference sequence). This CDR3 is 17 amino acids long. The table came from immunoSEQ multiplex PCR; TCRdb's copy has only in-frame clones and leaves some out. The table lists around 70,000 clones, less than 85% of them singletons. The V and J genes are TRBV27 and TRBJ2-1; TRBD1 matches 12 bases. The source material was peripheral blood. The origin of this receptor is a man in his sixties with acute or convalescent COVID-19. CDR3: CASSKGVGTGGLDEQFF. The CDR3 DNA reads as TGTGCCAGCAGTAAGGGAGTTGGGACAGGGGGCCTAGATGAGCAGTTCTTC.